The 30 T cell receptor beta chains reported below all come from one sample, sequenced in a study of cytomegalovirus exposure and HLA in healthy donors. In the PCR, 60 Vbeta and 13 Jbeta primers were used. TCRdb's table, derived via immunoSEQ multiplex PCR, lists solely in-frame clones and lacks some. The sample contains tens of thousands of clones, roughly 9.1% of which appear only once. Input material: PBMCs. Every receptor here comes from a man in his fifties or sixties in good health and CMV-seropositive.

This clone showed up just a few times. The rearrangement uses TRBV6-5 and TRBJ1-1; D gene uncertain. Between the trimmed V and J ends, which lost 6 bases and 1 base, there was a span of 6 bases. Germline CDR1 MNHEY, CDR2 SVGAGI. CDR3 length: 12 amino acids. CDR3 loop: CASRAGNTEAFF. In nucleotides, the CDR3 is TGTGCCAGCAGGGCAGGGAACACTGAAGCTTTCTTT.

This chain's CDR3 is CASSSVSVNEQFF. The CDR3 nucleotides read TGCGCCAGCAGCTCCGTTTCGGTCAATGAGCAGTTCTTC. The rearrangement uses TRBV5-1 and TRBJ2-1; no definite D call. The CDR3 sequence is 13 residues long. The ends were cut back, 3 bases at V and 6 bases at J, with 10 bases in the middle. CDR1 and CDR2 from the germline V gene are SGHRS and YFSETQ.

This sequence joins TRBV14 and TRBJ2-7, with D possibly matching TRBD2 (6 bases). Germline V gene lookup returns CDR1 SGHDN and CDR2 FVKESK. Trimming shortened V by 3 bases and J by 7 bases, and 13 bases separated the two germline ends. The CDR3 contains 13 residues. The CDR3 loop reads CASSHGQAGEQYF. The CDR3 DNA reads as TGTGCCAGCAGCCACGGTCAGGCGGGGGAGCAGTACTTC.

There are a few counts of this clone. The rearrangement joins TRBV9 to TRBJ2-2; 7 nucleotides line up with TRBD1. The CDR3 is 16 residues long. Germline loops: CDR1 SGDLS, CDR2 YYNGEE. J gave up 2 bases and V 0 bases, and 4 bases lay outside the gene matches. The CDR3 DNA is TGTGCCAGCAGCGTAGGAAGGGGGCCAAACACCGGGGAGCTGTTTTTT. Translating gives CASSVGRGPNTGELFF.

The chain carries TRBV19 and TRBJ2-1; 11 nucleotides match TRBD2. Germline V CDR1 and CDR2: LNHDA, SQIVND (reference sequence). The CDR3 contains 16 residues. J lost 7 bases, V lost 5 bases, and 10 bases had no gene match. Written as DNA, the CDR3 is TGTGCCAGTAGTCCGCAACTAGCGGGAGCCGGAAATGAGCAGTTCTTC. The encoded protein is CASSPQLAGAGNEQFF.

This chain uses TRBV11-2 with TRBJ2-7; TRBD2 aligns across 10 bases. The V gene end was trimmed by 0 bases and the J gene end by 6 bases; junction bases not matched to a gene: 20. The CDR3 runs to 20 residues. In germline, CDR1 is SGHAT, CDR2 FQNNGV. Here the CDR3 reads CASSLEVWSSGSGIESEQYF. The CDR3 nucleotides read TGTGCCAGCAGCTTAGAGGTATGGTCTAGCGGGAGCGGTATTGAAAGCGAGCAGTACTTC. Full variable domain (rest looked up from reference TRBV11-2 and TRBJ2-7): EAGVAQSPRYKIIEKRQSVAFWCNPISGHATLYWYQQILGQGPKLLIQFQNNGVVDDSQLPKDRFSAERLKGVDSTLKIQPAKLEDSAVYLCASSLEVWSSGSGIESEQYFGPGTRLTVT.

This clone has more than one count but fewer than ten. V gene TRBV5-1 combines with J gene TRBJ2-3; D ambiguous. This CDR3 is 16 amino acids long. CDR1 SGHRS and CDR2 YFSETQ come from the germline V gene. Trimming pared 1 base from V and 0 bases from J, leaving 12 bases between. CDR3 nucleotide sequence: TGCGCCAGCAGCTTGTCAGGCCAGCCTAGCACAGATACGCAGTATTTT. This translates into CASSLSGQPSTDTQYF. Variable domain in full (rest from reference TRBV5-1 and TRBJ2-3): KAGVTQTPRYLIKTRGQQVTLSCSPISGHRSVSWYQQTPGQGLQFLFEYFSETQRNKGNFPGRFSGRQFSNSRSEMNVSTLELGDSALYLCASSLSGQPSTDTQYFGPGTRLTVL.

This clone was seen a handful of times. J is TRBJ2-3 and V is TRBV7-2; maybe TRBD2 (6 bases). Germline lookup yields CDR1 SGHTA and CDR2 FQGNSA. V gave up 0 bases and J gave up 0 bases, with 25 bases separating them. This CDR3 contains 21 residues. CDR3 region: CASSLAGGTAYHPASTDTQYF. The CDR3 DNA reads TGTGCCAGCAGCTTAGCGGGCGGGACCGCGTACCATCCGGCTAGCACAGATACGCAGTATTTT.

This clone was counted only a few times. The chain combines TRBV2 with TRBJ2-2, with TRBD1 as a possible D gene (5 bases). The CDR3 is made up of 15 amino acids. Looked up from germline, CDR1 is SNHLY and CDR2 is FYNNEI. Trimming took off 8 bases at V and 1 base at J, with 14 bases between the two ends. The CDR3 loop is CASLLAGKNTGELFF. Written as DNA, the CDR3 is TGTGCCAGCCTTTTAGCAGGGAAGAACACCGGGGAGCTGTTTTTT.

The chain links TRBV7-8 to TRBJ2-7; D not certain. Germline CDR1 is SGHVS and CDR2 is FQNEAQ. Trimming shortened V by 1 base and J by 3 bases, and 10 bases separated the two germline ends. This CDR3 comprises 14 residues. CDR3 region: CASSLGLYGYEQYF. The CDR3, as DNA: TGTGCCAGCAGCTTAGGCCTATACGGCTACGAGCAGTACTTC.

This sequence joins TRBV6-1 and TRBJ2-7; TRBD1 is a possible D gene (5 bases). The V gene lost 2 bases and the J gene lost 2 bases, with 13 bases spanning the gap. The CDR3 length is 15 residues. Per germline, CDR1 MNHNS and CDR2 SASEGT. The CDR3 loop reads CASSEWVRATYEQYV. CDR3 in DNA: TGTGCCAGCAGTGAATGGGTCAGGGCGACCTACGAGCAGTACGTC.

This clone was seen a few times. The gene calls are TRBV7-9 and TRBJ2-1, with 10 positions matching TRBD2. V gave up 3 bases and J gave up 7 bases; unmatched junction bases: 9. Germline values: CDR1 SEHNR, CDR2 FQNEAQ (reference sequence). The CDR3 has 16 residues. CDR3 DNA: TGTGCCAGCAGCTTGCTAGCGGGAGTAAGAGGAAATGAGCAGTTCTTC. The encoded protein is CASSLLAGVRGNEQFF.

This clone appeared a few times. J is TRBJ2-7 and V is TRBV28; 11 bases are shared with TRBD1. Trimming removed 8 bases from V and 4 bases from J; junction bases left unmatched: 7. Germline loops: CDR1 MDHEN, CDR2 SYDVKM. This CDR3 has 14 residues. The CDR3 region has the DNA TGTGCCAGCTCCGGACAGGGGGCGCCTTACGAGCAGTACGTC. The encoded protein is CASSGQGAPYEQYV.

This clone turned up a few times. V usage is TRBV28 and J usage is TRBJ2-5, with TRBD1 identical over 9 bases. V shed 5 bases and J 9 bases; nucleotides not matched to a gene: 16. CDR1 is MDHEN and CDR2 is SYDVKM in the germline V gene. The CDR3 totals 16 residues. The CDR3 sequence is CASSPRRTGDARAQYF. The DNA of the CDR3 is TGTGCCAGCAGTCCCCGCAGGACAGGGGATGCCAGAGCCCAGTACTTC. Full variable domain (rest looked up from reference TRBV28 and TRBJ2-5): DVKVTQSSRYLVKRTGEKVFLECVQDMDHENMFWYRQDPGLGLRLIYFSYDVKMKEKGDIPEGYSVSREKKERFSLILESASTNQTSMYLCASSPRRTGDARAQYFGPGTRLLVL.

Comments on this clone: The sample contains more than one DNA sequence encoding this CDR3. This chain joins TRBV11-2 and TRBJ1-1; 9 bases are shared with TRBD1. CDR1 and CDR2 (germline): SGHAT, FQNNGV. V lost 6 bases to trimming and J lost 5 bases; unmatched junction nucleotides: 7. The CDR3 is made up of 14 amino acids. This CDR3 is CASRPTGGGTEAFF. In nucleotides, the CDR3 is TGTGCCAGCAGACCAACAGGGGGCGGAACTGAAGCTTTCTTT.

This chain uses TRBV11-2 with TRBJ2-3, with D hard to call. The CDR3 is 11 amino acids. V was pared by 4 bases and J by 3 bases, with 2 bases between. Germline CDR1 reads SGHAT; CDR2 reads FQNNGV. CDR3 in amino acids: CASSSTDTQYF. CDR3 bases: TGTGCCAGCAGCTCGACAGATACGCAGTATTTT.

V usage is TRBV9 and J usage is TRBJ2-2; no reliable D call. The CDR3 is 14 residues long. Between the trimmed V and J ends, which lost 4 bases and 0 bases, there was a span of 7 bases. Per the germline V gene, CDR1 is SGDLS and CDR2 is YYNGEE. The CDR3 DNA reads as TGTGCCAGCAGCCCCTCCGCGAACACCGGGGAGCTGTTTTTT. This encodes CASSPSANTGELFF. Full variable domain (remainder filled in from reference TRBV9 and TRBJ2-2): DSGVTQTPKHLITATGQRVTLRCSPRSGDLSVYWYQQSLDQGLQFLIQYYNGEERAKGNILERFSAQQFPDLHSELNLSSLELGDSALYFCASSPSANTGELFFGEGSRLTVL.

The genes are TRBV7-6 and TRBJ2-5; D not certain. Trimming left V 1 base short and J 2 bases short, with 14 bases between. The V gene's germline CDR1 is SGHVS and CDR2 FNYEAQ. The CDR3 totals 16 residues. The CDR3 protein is CASSLEWQFNQETQYF. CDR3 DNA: TGTGCCAGCAGCTTAGAGTGGCAGTTTAATCAAGAGACCCAGTACTTC.

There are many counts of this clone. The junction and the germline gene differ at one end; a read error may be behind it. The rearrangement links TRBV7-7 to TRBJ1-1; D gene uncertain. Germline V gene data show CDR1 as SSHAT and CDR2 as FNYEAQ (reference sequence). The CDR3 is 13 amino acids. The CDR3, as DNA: TGTGCTAGCAGCCTTACTGATAACACTGAAGCTTTCTTT. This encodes CASSLTDNTEAFF.

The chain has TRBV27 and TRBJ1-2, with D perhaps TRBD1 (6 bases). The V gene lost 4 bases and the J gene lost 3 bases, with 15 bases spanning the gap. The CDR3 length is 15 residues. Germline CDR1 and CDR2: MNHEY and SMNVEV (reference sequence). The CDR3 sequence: CASSYDRRHDYGYTF. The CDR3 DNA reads TGTGCCAGCAGTTACGACAGGAGGCACGACTATGGCTACACCTTC.

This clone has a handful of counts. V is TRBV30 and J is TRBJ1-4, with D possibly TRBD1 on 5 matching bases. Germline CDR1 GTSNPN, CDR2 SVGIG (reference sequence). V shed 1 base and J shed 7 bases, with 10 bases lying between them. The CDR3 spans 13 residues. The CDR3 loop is CAWSGGVGEKLFF. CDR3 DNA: TGTGCCTGGAGTGGGGGGGTTGGTGAAAAACTGTTTTTT.

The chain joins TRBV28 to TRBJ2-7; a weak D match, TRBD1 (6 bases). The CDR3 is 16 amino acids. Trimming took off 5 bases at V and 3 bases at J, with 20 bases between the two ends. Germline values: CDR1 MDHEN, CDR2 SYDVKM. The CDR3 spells CASSVAVGGRSYEQYF. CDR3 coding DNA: TGTGCCAGCAGTGTCGCGGTAGGGGGACGGAGCTACGAGCAGTACTTC.

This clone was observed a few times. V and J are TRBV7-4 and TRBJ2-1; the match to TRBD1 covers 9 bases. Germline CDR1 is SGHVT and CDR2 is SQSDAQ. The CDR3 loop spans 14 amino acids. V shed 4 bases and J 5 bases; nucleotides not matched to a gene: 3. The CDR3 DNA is TGTGCCAGCAGCTCCGGGGACAGGGACAATGAGCAGTTCTTC. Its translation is CASSSGDRDNEQFF.

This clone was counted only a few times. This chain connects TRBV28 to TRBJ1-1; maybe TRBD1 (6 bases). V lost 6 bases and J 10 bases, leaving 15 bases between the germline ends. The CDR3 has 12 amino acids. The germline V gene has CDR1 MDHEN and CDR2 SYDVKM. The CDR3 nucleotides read TGTGCCAGCAGCTGGGCAGGGGCCGGAGCTTTCTTT. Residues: CASSWAGAGAFF.

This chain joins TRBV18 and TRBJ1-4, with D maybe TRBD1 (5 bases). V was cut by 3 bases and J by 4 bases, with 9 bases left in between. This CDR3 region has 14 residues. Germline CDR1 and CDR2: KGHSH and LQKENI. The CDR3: CASSPGRVNEKLFF. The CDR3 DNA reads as TGTGCCAGCTCACCTGGCAGGGTTAATGAAAAACTGTTTTTT. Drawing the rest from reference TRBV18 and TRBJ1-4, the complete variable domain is NAGVMQNPRHLVRRRGQEARLRCSPMKGHSHVYWYRQLPEEGLKFMVYLQKENIIDESGMPKERFSAEFPKEGPSILRIQQVVRGDSAAYFCASSPGRVNEKLFFGSGTQLSVL.

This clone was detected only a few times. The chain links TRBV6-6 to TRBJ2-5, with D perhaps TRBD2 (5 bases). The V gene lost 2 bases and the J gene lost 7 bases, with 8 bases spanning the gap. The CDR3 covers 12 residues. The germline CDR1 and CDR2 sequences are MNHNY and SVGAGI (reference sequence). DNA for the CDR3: TGTGCCAGCAGTTACGAAGGAGGGACCCAGTACTTC. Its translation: CASSYEGGTQYF.

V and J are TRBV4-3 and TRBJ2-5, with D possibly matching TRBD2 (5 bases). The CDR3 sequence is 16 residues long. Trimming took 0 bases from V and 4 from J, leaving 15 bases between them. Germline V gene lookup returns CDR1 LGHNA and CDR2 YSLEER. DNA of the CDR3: TGCGCCAGCAGCCAAGAGGACCGAGGGCCCGGAGAGACCCAGTACTTC. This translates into CASSQEDRGPGETQYF.

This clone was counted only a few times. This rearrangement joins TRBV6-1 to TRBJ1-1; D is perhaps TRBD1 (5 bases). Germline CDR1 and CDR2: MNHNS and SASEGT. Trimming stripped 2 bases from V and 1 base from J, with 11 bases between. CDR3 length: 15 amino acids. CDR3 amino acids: CASSEFWGGNTEAFF. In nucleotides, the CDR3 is TGTGCCAGCAGTGAATTCTGGGGGGGGAACACTGAAGCTTTCTTT.

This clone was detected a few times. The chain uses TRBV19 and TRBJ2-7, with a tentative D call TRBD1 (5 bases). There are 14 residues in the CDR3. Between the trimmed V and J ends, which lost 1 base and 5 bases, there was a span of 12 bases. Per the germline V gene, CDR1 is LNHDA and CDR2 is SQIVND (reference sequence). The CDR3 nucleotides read TGTGCCAGTAGTATAGGAGGAGACAGCAACGAGCAGTACTTC. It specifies CASSIGGDSNEQYF.

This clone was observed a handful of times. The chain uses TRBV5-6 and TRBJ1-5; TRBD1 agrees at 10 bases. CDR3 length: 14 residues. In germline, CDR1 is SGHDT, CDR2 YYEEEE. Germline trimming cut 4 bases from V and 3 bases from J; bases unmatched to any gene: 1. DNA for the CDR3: TGTGCCAGCAGCCGACAGGGGGCCAATCAGCCCCAGCATTTT. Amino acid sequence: CASSRQGANQPQHF. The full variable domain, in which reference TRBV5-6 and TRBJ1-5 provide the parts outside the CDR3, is DAGVTQSPTHLIKTRGQQVTLRCSPKSGHDTVSWYQQALGQGPQFIFQYYEEEERQRGNFPDRFSGHQFPNYSSELNVNALLLGDSALYLCASSRQGANQPQHFGDGTRLSIL.